These T cell receptor beta chains were read from a single sample in a study of blood T cell repertoires in COVID-19. The protocol was immunoSEQ multiplex PCR, while the TCRdb copy is restricted to in-frame clones and leaves out a portion. This sample has 130,000 to 150,000 clones, with around 80% found just once. Sequenced: peripheral blood. These TCRs come from a man aged 55 to 70 with active or convalescent COVID-19. CDR3s include the opening cysteine and the closing phenylalanine or tryptophan. The order of the fields is V gene, D gene, clone size, J gene, CDR3 DNA, CDR3 protein. The D gene is left open where the match is weak. Size tells how often a clone was seen (once, few, many) or the class of an expanded clone, and some rows leave it out.

TRBV20-1,TRBD2,once,TRBJ2-5,TGCAGTGCTAGTCCTAGCGGGAGGGCCGGGGAGACCCAGTACTTC,CSASPSGRAGETQYF
TRBV29-1,TRBD1,NA,TRBJ1-4,TGCAGCGTTGGAGGGACAGCTTCAGAAAAACTGTTTTTT,CSVGGTASEKLFF
TRBV7-3,NA,once,TRBJ1-1,TGTGCCAGCAGCTTAACCCCCGGGAGAACTGAAGCTTTCTTT,CASSLTPGRTEAFF
TRBV10-2,NA,few,TRBJ2-2,TGCGCCAGCAGTGAGGTCGTTTCGGGCACCGGGGAGCTGTTTTTT,CASSEVVSGTGELFF
TRBV25-1,TRBD2,NA,TRBJ2-5,TGTGCCAGCAGTGATGATAGCGGGAGGTCACAAGAGACCCAGTACTTC,CASSDDSGRSQETQYF
TRBV5-1,TRBD1,NA,TRBJ1-6,TGCGCCAGCAGCTCCGGACAGGGGGCTTCCTATAATTCACCCCTCCACTTT,CASSSGQGASYNSPLHF
TRBV9,TRBD1,NA,TRBJ2-1,TGTGCCAGCAGCCCAAGGACAGGCTACAATGAGCAGTTCTTC,CASSPRTGYNEQFF
TRBV7-9,NA,NA,TRBJ1-1,TGTGCCAGCATCCCAAGGCGGCAGCAGAACACTGAAGCTTTCTTT,CASIPRRQQNTEAFF
TRBV29-1,NA,NA,TRBJ1-2,TGCAGCGTTGTCCTCCGGGGAGGGGGTGGCTACACCTTC,CSVVLRGGGGYTF
TRBV6-5,NA,NA,TRBJ2-3,TGTGCCAGCACCCTTCGTGATACGCAGTATTTT,CASTLRDTQYF
TRBV21-1,NA,NA,TRBJ1-5,TGTGCCAGCAGCGGCCCGGGACAGGGCGAAAGGATGAATCAGCCCCAGCATTTT,CASSGPGQGERMNQPQHF
TRBV5-4,NA,NA,TRBJ2-1,TGTGCCAGCAGCTCGCAGGGGAGCTCCTACAATGAGCAGTTCTTC,CASSSQGSSYNEQFF
TRBV5-1,TRBD1,few,TRBJ2-7,TGCGCCAGCAGCCTCCGGACAGGGTATGGCGAGCAGTACTTC,CASSLRTGYGEQYF
TRBV11-2,TRBD2,few,TRBJ2-3,TGTGCCAGCAGCTCGACTAGCGGGAGGGCATTGGATACGCAGTATTTT,CASSSTSGRALDTQYF
TRBV18,NA,NA,TRBJ2-1,TGTGCCAGCTCACCTCCGGGACAATCAAGCTCCTACAATGAGCAGTTCTTC,CASSPPGQSSSYNEQFF
TRBV18,NA,NA,TRBJ1-1,TGTGCCAGCTCACCAGATGGGGGGATCAACACTGAAGCTTTCTTT,CASSPDGGINTEAFF
TRBV5-4,TRBD2,NA,TRBJ2-2,TGTGCCAGCAGCATCGCTAGCGGTCGGAACACCGGGGAGCTGTTTTTT,CASSIASGRNTGELFF
TRBV12-3/TRBV12-4,NA,NA,TRBJ1-2,TGTGCCAGCAGTTTGGGGCCAGGATCACGCTACACCTTC,CASSLGPGSRYTF
TRBV12-3/TRBV12-4,NA,NA,TRBJ2-4,TGTGCCAGCAGTTTAGGTGGGGCGGACATTCAGTACTTC,CASSLGGADIQYF
TRBV20-1,NA,NA,TRBJ1-2,TGCAGTGCTAGTCGAGGTGACTATGGCTACACCTTC,CSASRGDYGYTF
TRBV2,NA,NA,TRBJ2-1,TGTGCCAGCAGTCAGGGGGGTGACAATGAGCAGTTCTTC,CASSQGGDNEQFF
TRBV3-1/TRBV3-2,NA,NA,TRBJ2-1,TGTGCCAGCAGCCTGGCTTTAAAGGGGGAGCAGTTCTTC,CASSLALKGEQFF
TRBV28,NA,many,TRBJ2-5,TGTGCCAGCAGTTTACGTTATCGGGGAGAGACCCAGTACTTC,CASSLRYRGETQYF
TRBV15,NA,NA,TRBJ2-1,TGTGCCACCAGCAGAGATGGGGAGCGGGCGAACAATGAGCAGTTCTTC,CATSRDGERANNEQFF